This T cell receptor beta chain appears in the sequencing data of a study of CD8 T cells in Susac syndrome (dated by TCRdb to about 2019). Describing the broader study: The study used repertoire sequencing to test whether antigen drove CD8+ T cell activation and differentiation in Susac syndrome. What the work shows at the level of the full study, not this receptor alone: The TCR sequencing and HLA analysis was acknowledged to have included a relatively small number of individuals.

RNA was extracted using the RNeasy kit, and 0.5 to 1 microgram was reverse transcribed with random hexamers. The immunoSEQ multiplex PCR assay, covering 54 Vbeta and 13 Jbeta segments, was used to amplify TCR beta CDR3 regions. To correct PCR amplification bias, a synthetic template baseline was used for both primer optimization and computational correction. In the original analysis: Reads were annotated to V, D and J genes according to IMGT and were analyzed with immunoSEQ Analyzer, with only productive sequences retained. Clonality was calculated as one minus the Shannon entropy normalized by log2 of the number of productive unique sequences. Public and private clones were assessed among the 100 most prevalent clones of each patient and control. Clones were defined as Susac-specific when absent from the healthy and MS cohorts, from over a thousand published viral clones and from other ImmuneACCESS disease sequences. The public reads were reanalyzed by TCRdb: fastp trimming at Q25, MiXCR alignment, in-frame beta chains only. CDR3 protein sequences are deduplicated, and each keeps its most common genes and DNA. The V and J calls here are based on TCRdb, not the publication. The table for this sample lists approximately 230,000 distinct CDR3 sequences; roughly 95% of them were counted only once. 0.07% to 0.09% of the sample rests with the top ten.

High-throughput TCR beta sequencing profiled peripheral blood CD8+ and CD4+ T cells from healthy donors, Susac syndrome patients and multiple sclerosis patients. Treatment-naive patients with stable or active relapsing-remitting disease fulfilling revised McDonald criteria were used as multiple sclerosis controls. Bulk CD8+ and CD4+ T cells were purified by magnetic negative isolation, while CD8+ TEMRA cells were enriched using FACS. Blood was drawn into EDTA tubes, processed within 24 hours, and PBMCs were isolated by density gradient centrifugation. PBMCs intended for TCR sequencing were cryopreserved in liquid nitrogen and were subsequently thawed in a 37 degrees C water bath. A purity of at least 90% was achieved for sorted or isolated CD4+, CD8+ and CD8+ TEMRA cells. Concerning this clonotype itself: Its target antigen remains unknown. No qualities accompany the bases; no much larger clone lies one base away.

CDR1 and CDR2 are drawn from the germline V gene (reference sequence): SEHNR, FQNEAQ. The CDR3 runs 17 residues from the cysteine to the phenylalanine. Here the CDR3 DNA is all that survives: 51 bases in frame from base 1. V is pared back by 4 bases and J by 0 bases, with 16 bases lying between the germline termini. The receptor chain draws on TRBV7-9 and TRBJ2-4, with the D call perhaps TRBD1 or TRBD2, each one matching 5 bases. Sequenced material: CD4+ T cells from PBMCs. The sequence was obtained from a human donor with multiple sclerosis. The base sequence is TGTGCCAGCAGCTACCTCCGCAGGGACGTAGCCAAAAACATTCAGTACTTC. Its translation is CASSYLRRDVAKNIQYF.